This TCR beta chain came from a study of long-term antiretroviral therapy in people with HIV. Running of the v3.0 immunoSEQ assay took place at survey level. Measured with immunoSEQ multiplex PCR; TCRdb has only the in-frame clones, and not every one. The sample yields around 9,200 clones, around 78% seen once. Germline V lookup: CDR1 ENHRY, CDR2 SYGVKD. The ends were cut back, 10 bases at V and 1 base at J, with 10 bases in the middle. The CDR3 is 12 amino acids. The material sequenced was unsorted PBMCs, taken 0.6 years before starting antiretroviral therapy. The chain combines TRBV10-3 with TRBJ1-1; D possibly corresponds to TRBD1 (5 bases). This TCR derives from a man between 35 and 55 years old with HIV. The CDR3 loop is CATIDRNTEAFF. The CDR3 coding sequence is TGTGCCACCATAGACAGGAACACTGAAGCTTTCTTT.